The T cell receptor beta chain under discussion was sequenced for a study of blood T cell repertoires in COVID-19. Background on the study: Whether acute or convalescent, the COVID-19 samples came from the United States, Italy and Spain. In each case, the material was cDNA or gDNA derived from T cells, B-cell-depleted T cells, or PBMCs.

The age range of participants was about 18 to 95 years, with residence in about two dozen US areas. Clones were read by immunoSEQ multiplex PCR, and TCRdb kept only the in-frame ones, dropping some. The table shows fewer than 400,000 clones, with about 83% occurring only once. With V trimmed by 0 bases and J by 4 bases, 4 bases remained unmatched. The CDR3 totals 14 residues. Germline CDR1 and CDR2: SGHDT and YYEEEE. This chain links TRBV5-6 with TRBJ2-7, with 7 bases lining up with TRBD1. The sequenced material came from PBMCs or T cells enriched from blood (not recorded which). This sequence was found in a woman in her forties or fifties who had recovered from COVID-19. The CDR3 nucleotides are TGTGCCAGCAGCTTGGAGACAGGGAATTACGAGCAGTACTTC. Translated: CASSLETGNYEQYF.